This TCR beta chain appears in the sequencing data of a study of Ad26.COV2.S vaccination and SARS-CoV-2 variants. Germline V gene sequence: CDR1 MNHEY, CDR2 SMNVEV (reference sequence). V was cut by 0 bases and J by 2 bases, with 14 bases left in between. The CDR3 covers 17 residues. Noted treatment: 15 to 20 received Ad26.COV2.S at low or high dose, single or two shots; several received placebo; per-sample allocation not given. Sample collection was performed on day 63 after the first vaccine or placebo injection. TCRdb's copy holds only in-frame clones and misses some; the assay was immunoSEQ multiplex PCR. The sample lists around 270,000 clones, approximately 88% occurring once.

Sample: peripheral blood, taken in a trial of Ad26.COV2.S vaccine versus placebo. This chain connects TRBV27 to TRBJ2-1, with D possibly being TRBD2 (6 bases). The clonotype originates from a person aged 18-60 years who received the Ad26.COV2.S COVID-19 vaccine or a placebo. CDR3 loop: CASSLSSQAGPYNEQFF. CDR3 sequence (DNA): TGTGCCAGCAGTTTATCTTCCCAGGCGGGACCCTACAATGAGCAGTTCTTC.